Below, 8 T cell receptor beta chains from the same sample are listed, as sequenced in a study of blood T cell repertoires in COVID-19. Produced via immunoSEQ multiplex PCR; TCRdb's table is partial and in-frame only. This sample has tens of thousands of clones, with around 90% found just once. Sequences were obtained from peripheral blood. The receptors come from a male donor with acute or convalescent COVID-19.

The chain joins TRBV28 to TRBJ1-1; 9 bases align to TRBD1. Unmatched junction bases numbered 12, after V lost 5 bases and J lost 5 bases. This CDR3 contains 16 residues. Germline CDR1 is MDHEN and CDR2 is SYDVKM. The CDR3 DNA follows: TGTGCCAGCAGTCGCGCGCAGGGACAGGGTGTGACTGAAGCTTTCTTT. Amino acids: CASSRAQGQGVTEAFF.

This rearrangement joins TRBV5-4 to TRBJ1-1; 7 bases map to TRBD1. With 0 bases clipped from V and 1 base from J, the junction kept 6 bases outside the gene matches. CDR1 is SGHNT and CDR2 is YYREEE in the germline V gene (reference sequence). The CDR3 is 16 residues long. CDR3 coding DNA: TGTGCCAGCAGCTTGGCTACAGGGGTGTCGAACACTGAAGCTTTCTTT. Translating gives CASSLATGVSNTEAFF.

This clone was seen just once. This chain joins TRBV4-1 and TRBJ1-1; no definite D call. CDR3 length: 14 residues. The V end lost 5 bases, the J end lost 4 bases, and 14 bases lay between the germline ends. Looked up from germline, CDR1 is MGHRA and CDR2 is YSYEKL. The CDR3 coding sequence is TGCGCCAGCAGCAAAGGGAGGGAGAGCACTGAAGCTTTCTTT. Its protein is CASSKGRESTEAFF.

The V gene is TRBV10-3, the J gene TRBJ2-1; 7 bases match TRBD1. Germline CDR1 and CDR2: ENHRY and SYGVKD. J gave up 4 bases and V 6 bases, and 6 bases lay outside the gene matches. The CDR3 runs to 14 residues. The CDR3 region has the DNA TGTGCCATCAGACCCGGGACAGAATACAATGAGCAGTTCTTC. Protein product: CAIRPGTEYNEQFF.

This CDR3 reads CASSSVTQRAPWGETQYF. The CDR3 DNA is TGTGCCAGCAGCTCAGTAACCCAGCGGGCCCCGTGGGGGGAGACCCAGTACTTC. The V gene is TRBV7-8, the J gene TRBJ2-5; a weak D match, TRBD2 (6 bases). Germline CDR1 SGHVS, CDR2 FQNEAQ. The CDR3 extends over 18 amino acids. V lost 4 bases and J 5 bases, leaving 26 bases between the germline ends.

The V gene is TRBV5-1, the J gene TRBJ2-7, with 9 bases fitting TRBD1. V trimming: 0 bases; J trimming: 6 bases; junction bases outside the gene matches: 4. The CDR3 is 14 residues long. Germline V gives CDR1 SGHRS, CDR2 YFSETQ. CDR3 nucleotides: TGCGCCAGCAGCTTGGAGGGACAGGGTGGCGAGCAGTACTTC. This codes for CASSLEGQGGEQYF.

The V and J genes are TRBV10-1 and TRBJ2-2; the match to TRBD1 covers 8 bases. The CDR3 loop spans 20 amino acids. CDR1 and CDR2 from the germline V gene are WNHNN and SYGVQD (reference sequence). The J segment lost 4 bases and the V segment lost 7 bases, leaving 23 bases of the junction unmatched. In DNA, the CDR3 is TGCGCCAGCAAAAGACCGGGACAGGACCAAAACGGGACTCTCACCGGGGAGCTGTTTTTT. Encoded protein: CASKRPGQDQNGTLTGELFF.

The genes are TRBV5-1 and TRBJ2-3; tentative D call: TRBD1 (5 bases). Trimming pared 0 bases from V and 1 base from J, leaving 9 bases between. This CDR3 has 15 residues. From germline, CDR1 is SGHRS and CDR2 YFSETQ. In nucleotides, the CDR3 is TGCGCCAGCAGCTTGGCCTCAGGGCGCACAGATACGCAGTATTTT. This sequence encodes CASSLASGRTDTQYF. Filled out from reference TRBV5-1 and TRBJ2-3, the complete variable domain reads KAGVTQTPRYLIKTRGQQVTLSCSPISGHRSVSWYQQTPGQGLQFLFEYFSETQRNKGNFPGRFSGRQFSNSRSEMNVSTLELGDSALYLCASSLASGRTDTQYFGPGTRLTVL.